These 11 T cell receptor beta chains came from one sample sequenced in a study of identical twins. TCRdb passed the 5' RACE reads through MiXCR, listing each CDR3 protein once. There are about 700,000 distinct CDR3 sequences in the sample; roughly 6% occur only once, and 1.5% to 2% lies in the top ten. Sequencing was performed on naive T cells sorted from blood. All receptors come from a young man in good health.

This clonotype was counted many times. The chain carries TRBV24-1 and TRBJ2-1, with TRBD2 matching 7 bases. This CDR3 spans 15 amino acids. Trimming took 0 bases from V and 9 from J; bases not matched to a gene: 7. Germline CDR1 and CDR2: KGHDR and SFDVKD. CDR3 amino acids: CATSDLAGVPPEQFF. DNA for the CDR3: TGTGCCACCAGTGATTTGGCGGGAGTCCCCCCTGAGCAGTTCTTC.

This clonotype was observed at least ten times. V is TRBV29-1 and J is TRBJ2-1; D is uncertain. The CDR3 totals 11 residues. Deletions cut 6 bases from V and 7 bases from J, with 10 bases between. Germline assignment: CDR1 SQVTM and CDR2 ANQGSEA. Here the CDR3 reads CSVPVLNEQFF. The CDR3 DNA reads TGCAGCGTCCCCGTCCTGAATGAGCAGTTCTTC.

This clonotype was found many times. This rearrangement joins TRBV7-3 to TRBJ2-1; 13 bases fit TRBD2. The germline V gene has CDR1 SGHTA and CDR2 FQGTGA. This CDR3 has 17 amino acids. The J segment lost 7 bases and the V segment lost 3 bases, leaving 9 bases of the junction unmatched. This CDR3 reads CASSFTGLAGAGNEQFF. In nucleotides, the CDR3 is TGTGCCAGCAGCTTTACAGGACTAGCGGGAGCCGGTAATGAGCAGTTCTTC.

The chain carries TRBV14 and TRBJ2-2; 10 nucleotides agree with TRBD2. The CDR3 length is 17 residues. Per germline, CDR1 SGHDN and CDR2 FVKESK. The J segment lost 1 base and the V segment lost 1 base, leaving 3 bases of the junction unmatched. The CDR3 spells CASSQGRTSGNTGELFF. In DNA, the CDR3 is TGTGCCAGCAGCCAAGGACGGACTAGCGGGAACACCGGGGAGCTGTTTTTT.

In regard to this clonotype: A much more abundant neighbour one base away suggests this may be a read error. The CDR3 reads CASSTGTPYNEPFF. CDR3 bases: TGTGCCAGCAGTACCGGGACTCCATACAATGAGCCGTTCTTC. The chain uses TRBV6-1 and TRBJ2-1; perhaps TRBD2 as D (6 bases). Per germline, CDR1 MNHNS and CDR2 SASEGT. The CDR3 consists of 14 residues.

The rearrangement joins TRBV18 to TRBJ2-7; D is ambiguous. Germline CDR1 and CDR2: KGHSH and LQKENI. The CDR3 is 13 residues long. Trimming left V 3 bases short and J 1 base short, with 7 bases between. The CDR3 loop reads CASSPFRSYEQYF. For the CDR3, the DNA is TGTGCCAGCTCACCGTTCAGGTCCTACGAGCAGTACTTC.

This clonotype was observed a few times. The chain joins TRBV7-8 to TRBJ2-3; perhaps D is TRBD1 or TRBD2 (5 bases each). Germline V lookup: CDR1 SGHVS, CDR2 FQNEAQ. There are 15 residues in the CDR3. V shed 3 bases and J shed 7 bases, with 17 bases lying between them. The CDR3 DNA reads TGTGCCAGCAGCTTGTATGACCGGGACGGCAATACGCAGTATTTT. It encodes CASSLYDRDGNTQYF.

Here the CDR3 reads CASSPMDVSYEQYF. CDR3 DNA: TGTGCCAGCAGCCCGATGGACGTCTCCTACGAGCAGTACTTC. V is TRBV7-2 and J is TRBJ2-7; D not certain. V dropped 5 bases and J dropped 0 bases, with 11 bases sitting between them. CDR3 length: 14 amino acids. The germline CDR1 and CDR2 sequences are SGHTA and FQGNSA.

The table lists this clonotype with many counts. This chain uses TRBV5-1 with TRBJ2-1; perhaps TRBD2 as D (6 bases). CDR1 is SGHRS, CDR2 YFSETQ, per germline. The CDR3 runs 13 residues. The V gene lost 7 bases and the J gene lost 8 bases, with 16 bases spanning the gap. CDR3 protein: CASRASAAYEQFF. The CDR3 coding sequence is TGCGCCAGCCGCGCTAGCGCTGCTTATGAGCAGTTCTTC.

As to this clonotype: The junction differs from germline at one of its ends, possibly a read error. The chain links TRBV11-3 to TRBJ1-1; D is unclear. This CDR3 spans 16 amino acids. Germline V lookup: CDR1 SGHNT, CDR2 YENEEA. CDR3 amino acids: CASSLDRGISQTEAFF. The CDR3 DNA sequence: TGTGCCAGCAGCCTAGATAGAGGGATTAGTCAGACTGAAGCTTTCTTT.

The chain carries TRBV20-1 and TRBJ2-1; possibly TRBD2 for D (6 bases). Trimming pared 6 bases from V and 8 bases from J, leaving 14 bases between. Germline values: CDR1 DFQATT, CDR2 SNEGSKA (reference sequence). This CDR3 contains 12 residues. CDR3 region: CSASLTSHEQFF. CDR3 nucleotides: TGCAGTGCAAGCCTCACTAGCCATGAGCAGTTCTTC.